This T cell receptor (beta chain) was profiled in a study of response to subunit inactivated influenza vaccine listed by TCRdb under 2018. Describing the broader study: Deep quantitative T cell receptor repertoire profiling was used in the study to track responses to a trivalent subunit inactivated influenza vaccine. Overall results and qualifications from the work: According to the authors, only a limited number of new T cells may be recruited by each seasonal influenza vaccination.

The cysteine opens and the phenylalanine closes a CDR3 of 13 amino acids. This entry keeps only the CDR3 DNA: 39 bases, framed from base 1. The junction shows trimming of 4 bases on V and 11 bases on J, and the gene matches do not reach 7 bases of it. As encoded in the germline V gene, CDR1 is LGHNA while CDR2 is YSLEER. The library was prepared using RT-PCR. Sequencing took place on an Illumina HiSeq 2500. TCRdb reprocessed the public reads (quality trimming at Q25 with fastp, clone calling with MiXCR) and kept in-frame beta chains. Rows with one shared CDR3 protein collapse into an entry with the most common genes and DNA. The sample profile shows under 850,000 distinct CDR3 sequences; less than 20% of them were found once. Jointly, the top ten make up 9.5% to 13% of the sample. Turning to this clonotype: Its antigen is currently not known. No base-level quality is on record; no much larger clone is a single base apart.

The rearrangement joined TRBV4-3 to TRBJ1-4, with TRBD1 identical over 7 junction bases. The sample consisted of PBMCs from blood, taken less than 6 days after vaccination. The TCR sequence derives from a middle-aged man who received an inactivated influenza vaccine. Donor details come from another sample of the same person, matched by shared clones. The bases are TGCGCCAGCAGCCTCGAGACAGGGAGGAAACTGTTTTTT. It is translated as CASSLETGRKLFF.